These 9 T cell receptor beta chains share one sample of origin, sequenced in a study of blood T cell repertoires in COVID-19. Sequencing was performed with immunoSEQ multiplex PCR; in TCRdb, only in-frame clones are kept and a portion is missing. Of about 240,000 clones in the sample, about 83% were seen once. Sequencing was done on a sample of PBMCs or T cells enriched from blood (not recorded which). The receptor set was obtained from a woman between 40 and 50 years old who had been exposed to COVID-19.

The chain employs TRBV28 and TRBJ2-7, with 11 bases aligning to TRBD2. Germline CDR1 and CDR2: MDHEN and SYDVKM. Losses at the gene ends were 3 bases for V and 6 bases for J; bases not matched to a gene: 10. The CDR3 has 16 amino acids. CDR3 region: CASSFAATSGESEQYF. CDR3 nucleotides: TGTGCCAGCAGTTTCGCCGCGACTAGCGGGGAGTCCGAGCAGTACTTC. Combining the CDR3 with reference TRBV28 and TRBJ2-7 gives the whole variable domain DVKVTQSSRYLVKRTGEKVFLECVQDMDHENMFWYRQDPGLGLRLIYFSYDVKMKEKGDIPEGYSVSREKKERFSLILESASTNQTSMYLCASSFAATSGESEQYFGPGTRLTVT.

This chain connects TRBV28 to TRBJ1-2; no clear D gene. Germline lookup yields CDR1 MDHEN and CDR2 SYDVKM. The germline V and J ends were trimmed by 2 bases and 4 bases, with 5 bases remaining between them. The CDR3 length is 12 residues. The CDR3 nucleotides are TGTGCCAGCAGTTTAACTGGCTATGGCTACACCTTC. Encoded protein: CASSLTGYGYTF.

The chain links TRBV2 to TRBJ2-3; tentatively, D is TRBD2 (6 bases). V lost 6 bases to trimming and J lost 3 bases, with 16 bases between them. Per germline, CDR1 SNHLY and CDR2 FYNNEI. The CDR3 totals 15 residues. The CDR3 region is CASRPTRSRTDTQYF. The CDR3 coding sequence is TGTGCCAGCAGACCGACTAGGTCGAGGACAGATACGCAGTATTTT.

The J gene is TRBJ2-7, the V gene TRBV11-3; TRBD1 is a possible D gene (6 bases). CDR1 and CDR2 from the germline V gene are SGHNT and YENEEA. The CDR3 extends over 13 amino acids. The V gene lost 3 bases and the J gene lost 6 bases, with 12 bases spanning the gap. The CDR3 DNA sequence: TGTGCCAGCAGCTTTGAAACAGGGTCCGAGCAGTACTTC. Its translation: CASSFETGSEQYF.

DNA of the CDR3: TGTGCCAGCAGTTTGTATATGGGGGGCACTGAAGCTTTCTTT. Translated, it gives CASSLYMGGTEAFF. The V gene is TRBV28, the J gene TRBJ1-1; the D gene is possibly TRBD1 (5 bases). Germline V CDR1 and CDR2: MDHEN, SYDVKM. The V and J ends lost 3 bases and 4 bases respectively, with 12 bases between them. This CDR3 is 14 amino acids long.

Remarks on this clone: One end of the junction is discordant with germline, which a read error may explain. The chain uses TRBV19 and TRBJ2-1, with TRBD2 matching over 7 bases. The CDR3 has 15 residues. CDR1 and CDR2 (germline): LNHDA, SQIVND (reference sequence). In nucleotides, the CDR3 is TGTGCCAGTAGCAAGAGCGGGGAGCCCTACAGTGAGCAGTTCTTC. Its translation: CASSKSGEPYSEQFF.

V gene TRBV7-2 combines with J gene TRBJ2-3; TRBD2 matches at 13 bases. CDR3 size: 15 residues. With V trimmed by 3 bases and J by 4 bases, 1 base remained unmatched. Germline V gene data show CDR1 as SGHTA and CDR2 as FQGNSA. DNA of the CDR3: TGTGCCAGCAGCTTCGGACTAGCGGGGGCAGATACGCAGTATTTT. Translation gives CASSFGLAGADTQYF.

The genes are TRBV6-5 and TRBJ2-5; D is possibly TRBD2 (6 bases). V was pared by 2 bases and J by 2 bases, with 6 bases between. CDR1 and CDR2 from the germline V gene are MNHEY and SVGAGI. The CDR3 covers 13 residues. CDR3 region: CASSYRGQETQYF. DNA of the CDR3: TGTGCCAGCAGTTACCGGGGGCAAGAGACCCAGTACTTC.

The chain employs TRBV12-3 or TRBV12-4 and TRBJ2-5; D is perhaps TRBD1 (5 bases). This CDR3 contains 13 residues. V lost 3 bases and J 5 bases, leaving 10 bases between the germline ends. DNA of the CDR3: TGTGCCAGCAGTTTCCAGGGTAGGGAGACCCAGTACTTC. Encoded protein: CASSFQGRETQYF.